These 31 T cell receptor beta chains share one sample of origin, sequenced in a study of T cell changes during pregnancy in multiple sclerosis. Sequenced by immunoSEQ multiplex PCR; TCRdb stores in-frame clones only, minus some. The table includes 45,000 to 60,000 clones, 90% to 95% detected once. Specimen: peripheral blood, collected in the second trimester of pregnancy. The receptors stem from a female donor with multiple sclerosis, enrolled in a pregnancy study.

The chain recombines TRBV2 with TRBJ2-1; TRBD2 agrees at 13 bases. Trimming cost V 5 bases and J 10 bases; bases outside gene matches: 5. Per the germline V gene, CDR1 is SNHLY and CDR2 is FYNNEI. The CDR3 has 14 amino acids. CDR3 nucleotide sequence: TGTGCCAGCAGTCGGACTAGCGGGAGTTGGGAGCAGTTCTTC. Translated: CASSRTSGSWEQFF.

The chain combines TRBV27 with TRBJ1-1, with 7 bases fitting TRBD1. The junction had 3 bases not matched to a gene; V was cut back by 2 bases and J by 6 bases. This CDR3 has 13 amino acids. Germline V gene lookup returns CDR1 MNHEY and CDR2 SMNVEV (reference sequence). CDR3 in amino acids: CASSLSGQAEAFF. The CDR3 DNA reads TGTGCCAGCAGTTTAAGTGGACAGGCTGAAGCTTTCTTT.

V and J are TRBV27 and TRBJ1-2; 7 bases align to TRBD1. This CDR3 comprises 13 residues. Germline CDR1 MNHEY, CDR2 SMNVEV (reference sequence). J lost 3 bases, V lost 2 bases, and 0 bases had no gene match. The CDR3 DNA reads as TGTGCCAGCAGTTTAGGGACAGACTATGGCTACACCTTC. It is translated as CASSLGTDYGYTF.

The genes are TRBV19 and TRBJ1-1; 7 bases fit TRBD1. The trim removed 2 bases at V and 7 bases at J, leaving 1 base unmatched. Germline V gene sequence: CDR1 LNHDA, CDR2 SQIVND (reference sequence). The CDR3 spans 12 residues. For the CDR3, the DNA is TGTGCCAGTAGTATAAGGGGGCTTGAAGCTTTCTTT. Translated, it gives CASSIRGLEAFF.

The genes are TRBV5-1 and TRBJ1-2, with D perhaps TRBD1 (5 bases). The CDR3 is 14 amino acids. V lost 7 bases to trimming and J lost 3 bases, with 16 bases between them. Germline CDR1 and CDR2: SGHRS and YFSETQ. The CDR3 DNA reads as TGCGCCAGCTCCCGGGACTCCGGGCACTATGGCTACACCTTC. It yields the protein CASSRDSGHYGYTF.

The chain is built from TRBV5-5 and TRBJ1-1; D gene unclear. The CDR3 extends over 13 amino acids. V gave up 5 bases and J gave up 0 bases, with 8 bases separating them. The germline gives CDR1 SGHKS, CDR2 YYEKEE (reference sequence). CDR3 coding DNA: TGTGCCAGCAGGACACGGATGAACACTGAAGCTTTCTTT. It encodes CASRTRMNTEAFF.

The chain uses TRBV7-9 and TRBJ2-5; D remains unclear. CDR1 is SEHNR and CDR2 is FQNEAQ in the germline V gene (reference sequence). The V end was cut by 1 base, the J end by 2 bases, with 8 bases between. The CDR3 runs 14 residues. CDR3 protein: CASSLGTAQETQYF. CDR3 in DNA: TGTGCCAGCAGCTTAGGTACAGCACAAGAGACCCAGTACTTC.

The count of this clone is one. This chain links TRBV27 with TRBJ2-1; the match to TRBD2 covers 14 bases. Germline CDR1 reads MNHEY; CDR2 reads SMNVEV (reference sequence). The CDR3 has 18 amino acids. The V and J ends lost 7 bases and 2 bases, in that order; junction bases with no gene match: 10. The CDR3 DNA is TGTGCCAGCAAAGGACTAGCGGGAGGAAGAGGGACCTACAATGAGCAGTTCTTC. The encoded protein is CASKGLAGGRGTYNEQFF.

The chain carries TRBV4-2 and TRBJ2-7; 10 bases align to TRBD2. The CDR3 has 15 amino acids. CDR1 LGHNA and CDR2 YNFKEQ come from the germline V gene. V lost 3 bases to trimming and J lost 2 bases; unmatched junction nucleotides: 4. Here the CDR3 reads CASSHATSGTYEQYF. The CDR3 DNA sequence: TGTGCCAGCAGCCACGCCACTAGCGGGACCTACGAGCAGTACTTC.

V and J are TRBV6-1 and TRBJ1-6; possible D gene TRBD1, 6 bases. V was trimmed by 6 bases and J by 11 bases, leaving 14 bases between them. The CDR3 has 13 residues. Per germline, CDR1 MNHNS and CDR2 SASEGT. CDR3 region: CASRGRGYPPLHF. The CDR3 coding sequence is TGTGCCAGCAGGGGCAGGGGTTACCCACCCCTCCACTTT.

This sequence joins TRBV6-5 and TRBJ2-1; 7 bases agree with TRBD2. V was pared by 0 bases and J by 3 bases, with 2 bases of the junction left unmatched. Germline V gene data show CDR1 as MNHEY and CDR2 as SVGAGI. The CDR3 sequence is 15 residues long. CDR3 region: CASSYSAGVYNEQFF. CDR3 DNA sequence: TGTGCCAGCAGTTACTCCGCGGGAGTCTACAATGAGCAGTTCTTC.

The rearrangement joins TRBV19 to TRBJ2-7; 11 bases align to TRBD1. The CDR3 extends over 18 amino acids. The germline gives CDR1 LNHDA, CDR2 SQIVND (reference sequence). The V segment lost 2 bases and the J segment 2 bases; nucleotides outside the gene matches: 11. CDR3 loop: CASSIFGQGAISTYEQYF. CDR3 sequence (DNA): TGTGCCAGTAGTATATTCGGACAGGGGGCCATCTCTACCTACGAGCAGTACTTC.

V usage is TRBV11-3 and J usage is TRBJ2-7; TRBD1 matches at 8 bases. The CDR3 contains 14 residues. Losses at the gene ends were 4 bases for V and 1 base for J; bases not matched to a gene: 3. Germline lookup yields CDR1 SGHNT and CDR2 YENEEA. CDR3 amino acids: CASSSGQGSYEQYF. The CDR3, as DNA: TGTGCCAGCAGCTCCGGACAGGGTTCCTACGAGCAGTACTTC.

The CDR3 loop is CASRDRVNYGYTF. CDR3 DNA sequence: TGTGCCAGCAGGGACAGGGTTAACTATGGCTACACCTTC. This sequence joins TRBV27 and TRBJ1-2, with TRBD1 matching 8 bases. The germline gives CDR1 MNHEY, CDR2 SMNVEV (reference sequence). The length of the CDR3 is 13 residues. The trim removed 6 bases at V and 1 base at J, leaving 1 base unmatched.

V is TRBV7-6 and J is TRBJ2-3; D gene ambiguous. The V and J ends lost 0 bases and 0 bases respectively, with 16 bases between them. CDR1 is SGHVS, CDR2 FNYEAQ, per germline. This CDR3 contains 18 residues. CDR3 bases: TGTGCCAGCAGCTTAGCCTTCTTATCTACCTCTAGCACAGATACGCAGTATTTT. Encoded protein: CASSLAFLSTSSTDTQYF.

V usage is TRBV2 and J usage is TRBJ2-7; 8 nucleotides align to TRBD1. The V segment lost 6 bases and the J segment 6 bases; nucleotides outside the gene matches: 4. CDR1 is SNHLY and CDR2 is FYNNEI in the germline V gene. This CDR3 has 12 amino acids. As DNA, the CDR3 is TGTGCCAGCAGCCCTGACAGGGGCGAGCAGTACTTC. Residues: CASSPDRGEQYF.

CDR3 loop: CASSLGGYEQFF. CDR3 sequence (DNA): TGTGCCAGCAGTTTAGGGGGCTATGAGCAGTTCTTC. The chain has TRBV28 and TRBJ2-1, with TRBD1 as a possible D gene (6 bases). The CDR3 sequence is 12 residues long. Germline V gene sequence: CDR1 MDHEN, CDR2 SYDVKM. Trimming took off 2 bases at V and 8 bases at J, with 7 bases between the two ends.

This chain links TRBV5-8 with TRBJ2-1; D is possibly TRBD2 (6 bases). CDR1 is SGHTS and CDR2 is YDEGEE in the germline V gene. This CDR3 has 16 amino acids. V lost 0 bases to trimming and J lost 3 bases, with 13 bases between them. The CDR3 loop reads CASSLGAGEDYNEQFF. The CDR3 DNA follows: TGTGCCAGCAGCTTGGGGGCCGGGGAGGACTACAATGAGCAGTTCTTC.

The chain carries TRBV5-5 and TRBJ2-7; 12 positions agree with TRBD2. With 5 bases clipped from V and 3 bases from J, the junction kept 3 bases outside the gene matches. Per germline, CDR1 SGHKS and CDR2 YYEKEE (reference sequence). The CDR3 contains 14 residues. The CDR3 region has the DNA TGTGCCAGCAGTCGGACTAGCGGGAACTACGAGCAGTACTTC. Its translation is CASSRTSGNYEQYF.

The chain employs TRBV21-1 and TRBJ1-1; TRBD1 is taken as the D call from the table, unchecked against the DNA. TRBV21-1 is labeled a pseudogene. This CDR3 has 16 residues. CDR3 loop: CASSNDRGRGDTEAFF. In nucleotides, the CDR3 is TGTGCCAGCAGCAATGACAGGGGGCGCGGGGACACTGAAGCTTTCTTT.

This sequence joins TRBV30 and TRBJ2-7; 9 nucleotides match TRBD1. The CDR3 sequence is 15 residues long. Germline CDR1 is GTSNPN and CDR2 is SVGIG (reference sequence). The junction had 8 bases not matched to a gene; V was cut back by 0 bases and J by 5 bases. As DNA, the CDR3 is TGTGCCTGGAGTGTGGGGACAGGGCTAATGAACGAGCAGTACTTC. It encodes CAWSVGTGLMNEQYF.

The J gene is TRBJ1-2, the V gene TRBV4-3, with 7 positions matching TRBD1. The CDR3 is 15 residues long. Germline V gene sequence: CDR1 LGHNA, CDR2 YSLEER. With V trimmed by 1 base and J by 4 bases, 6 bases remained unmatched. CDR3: CASSQAWDSTYGYTF. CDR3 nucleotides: TGCGCCAGCAGCCAAGCTTGGGACAGCACCTATGGCTACACCTTC.

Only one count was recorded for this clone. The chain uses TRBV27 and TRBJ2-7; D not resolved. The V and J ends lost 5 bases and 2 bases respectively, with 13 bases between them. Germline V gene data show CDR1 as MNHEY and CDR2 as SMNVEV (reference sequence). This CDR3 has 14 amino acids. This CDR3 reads CASSPARIAYEQYF. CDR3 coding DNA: TGTGCCAGCAGTCCCGCGAGGATCGCCTACGAGCAGTACTTC.

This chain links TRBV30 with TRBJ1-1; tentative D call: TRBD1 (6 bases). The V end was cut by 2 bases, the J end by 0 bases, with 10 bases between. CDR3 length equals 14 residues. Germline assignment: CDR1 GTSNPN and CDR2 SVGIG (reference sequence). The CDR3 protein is CAWSLDSMNTEAFF. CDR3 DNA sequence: TGTGCCTGGAGTTTGGACAGCATGAACACTGAAGCTTTCTTT.

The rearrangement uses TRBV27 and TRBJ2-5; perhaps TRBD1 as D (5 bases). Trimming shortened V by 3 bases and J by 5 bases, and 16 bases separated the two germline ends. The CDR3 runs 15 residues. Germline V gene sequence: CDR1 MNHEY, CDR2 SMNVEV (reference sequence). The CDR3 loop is CASSLGLRSGETQYF. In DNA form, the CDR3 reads TGTGCCAGCAGTTTGGGGCTGAGGTCGGGCGAGACCCAGTACTTC.

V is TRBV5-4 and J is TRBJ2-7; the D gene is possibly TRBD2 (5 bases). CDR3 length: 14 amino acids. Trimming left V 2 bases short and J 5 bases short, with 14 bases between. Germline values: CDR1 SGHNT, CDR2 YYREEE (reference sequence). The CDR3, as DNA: TGTGCCAGCAGCTTCGCCCGGGGATCCAACGAGCAGTACTTC. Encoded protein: CASSFARGSNEQYF.

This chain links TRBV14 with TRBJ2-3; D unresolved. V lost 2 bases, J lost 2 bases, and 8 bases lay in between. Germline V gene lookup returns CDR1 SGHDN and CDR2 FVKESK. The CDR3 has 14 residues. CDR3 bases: TGTGCCAGCAGCCAACCTTTTAACACAGATACGCAGTATTTT. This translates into CASSQPFNTDTQYF.

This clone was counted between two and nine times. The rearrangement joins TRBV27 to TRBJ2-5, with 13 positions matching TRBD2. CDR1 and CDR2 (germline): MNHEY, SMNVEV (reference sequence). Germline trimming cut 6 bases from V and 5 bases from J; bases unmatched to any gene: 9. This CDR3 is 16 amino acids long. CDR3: CASSFRTSGSRETQYF. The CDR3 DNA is TGTGCCAGCAGCTTCCGGACTAGCGGGAGTAGGGAGACCCAGTACTTC.

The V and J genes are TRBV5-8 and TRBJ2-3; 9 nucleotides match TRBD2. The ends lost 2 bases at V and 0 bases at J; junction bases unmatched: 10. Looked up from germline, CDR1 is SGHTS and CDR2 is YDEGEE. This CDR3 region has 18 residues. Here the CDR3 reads CASSFPRFSGSSTDTQYF. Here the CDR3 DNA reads TGTGCCAGCAGCTTTCCCCGGTTTAGCGGGAGTAGCACAGATACGCAGTATTTT.

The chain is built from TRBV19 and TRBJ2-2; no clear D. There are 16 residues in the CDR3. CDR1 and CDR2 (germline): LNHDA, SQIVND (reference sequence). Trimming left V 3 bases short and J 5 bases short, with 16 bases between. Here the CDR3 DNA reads TGTGCCAGTAGTATGAGCCGCCTTGAGGATACCGGGGAGCTGTTTTTT. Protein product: CASSMSRLEDTGELFF.

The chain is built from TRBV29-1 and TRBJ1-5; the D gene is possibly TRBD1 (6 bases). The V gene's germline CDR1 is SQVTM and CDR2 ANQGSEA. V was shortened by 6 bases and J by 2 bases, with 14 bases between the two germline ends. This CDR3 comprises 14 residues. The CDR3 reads CSVSTGRGNQPQHF. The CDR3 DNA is TGCAGCGTATCCACAGGGAGAGGCAATCAGCCCCAGCATTTT. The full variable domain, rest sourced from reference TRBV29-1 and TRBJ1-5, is SAVISQKPSRDICQRGTSLTIQCQVDSQVTMMFWYRQQPGQSLTLIATANQGSEATYESGFVIDKFPISRPNLTFSTLTVSNMSPEDSSIYLCSVSTGRGNQPQHFGDGTRLSIL.